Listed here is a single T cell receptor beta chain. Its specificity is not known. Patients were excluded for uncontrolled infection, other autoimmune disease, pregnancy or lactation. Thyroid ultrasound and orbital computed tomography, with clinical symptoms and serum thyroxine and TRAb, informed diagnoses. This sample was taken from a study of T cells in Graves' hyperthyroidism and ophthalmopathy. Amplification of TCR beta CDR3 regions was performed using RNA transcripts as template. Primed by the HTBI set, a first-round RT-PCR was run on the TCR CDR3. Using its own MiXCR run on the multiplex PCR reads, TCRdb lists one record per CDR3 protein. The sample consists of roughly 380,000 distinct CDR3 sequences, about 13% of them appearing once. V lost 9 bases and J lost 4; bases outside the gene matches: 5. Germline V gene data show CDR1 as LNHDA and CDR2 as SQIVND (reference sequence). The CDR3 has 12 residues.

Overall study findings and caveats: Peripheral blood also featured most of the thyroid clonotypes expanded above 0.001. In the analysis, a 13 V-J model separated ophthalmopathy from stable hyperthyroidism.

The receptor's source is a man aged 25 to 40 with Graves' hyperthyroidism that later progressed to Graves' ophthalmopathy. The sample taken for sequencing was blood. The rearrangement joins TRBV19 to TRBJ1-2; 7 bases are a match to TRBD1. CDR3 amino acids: CASQDRTYGYTF. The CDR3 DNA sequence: TGTGCCAGCCAGGACAGGACCTATGGCTACACCTTC.